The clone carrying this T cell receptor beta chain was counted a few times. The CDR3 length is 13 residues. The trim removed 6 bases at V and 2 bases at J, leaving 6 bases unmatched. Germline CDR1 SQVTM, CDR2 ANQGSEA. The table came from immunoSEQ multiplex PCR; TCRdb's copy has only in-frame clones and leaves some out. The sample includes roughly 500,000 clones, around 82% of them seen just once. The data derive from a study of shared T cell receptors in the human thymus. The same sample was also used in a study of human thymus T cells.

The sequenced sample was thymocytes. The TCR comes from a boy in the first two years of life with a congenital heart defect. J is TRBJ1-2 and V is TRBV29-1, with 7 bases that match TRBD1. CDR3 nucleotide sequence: TGCAGCGTGCCTGACAGGGAGAACTATGGCTACACCTTC. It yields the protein CSVPDRENYGYTF.